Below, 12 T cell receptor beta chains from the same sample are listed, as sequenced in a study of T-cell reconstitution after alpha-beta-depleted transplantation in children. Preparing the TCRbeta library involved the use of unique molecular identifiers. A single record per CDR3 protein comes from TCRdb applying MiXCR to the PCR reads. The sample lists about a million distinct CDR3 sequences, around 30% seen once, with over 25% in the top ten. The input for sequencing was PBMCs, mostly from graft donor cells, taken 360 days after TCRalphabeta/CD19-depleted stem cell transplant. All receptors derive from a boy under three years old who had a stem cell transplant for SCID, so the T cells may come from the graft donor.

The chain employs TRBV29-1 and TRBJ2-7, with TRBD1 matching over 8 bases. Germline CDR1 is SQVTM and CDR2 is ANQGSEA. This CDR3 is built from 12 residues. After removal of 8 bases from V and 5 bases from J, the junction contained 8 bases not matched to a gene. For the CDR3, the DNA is TGCAGCTTCAGAGGACAGGGAGACGAGCAGTACTTC. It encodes CSFRGQGDEQYF.

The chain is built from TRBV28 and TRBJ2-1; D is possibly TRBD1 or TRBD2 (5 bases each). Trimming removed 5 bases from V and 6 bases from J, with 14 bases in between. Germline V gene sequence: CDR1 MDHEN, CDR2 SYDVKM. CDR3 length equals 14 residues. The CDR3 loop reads CASSNPRGRNEQFF. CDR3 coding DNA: TGTGCCAGCAGTAACCCAAGGGGACGCAATGAGCAGTTCTTC.

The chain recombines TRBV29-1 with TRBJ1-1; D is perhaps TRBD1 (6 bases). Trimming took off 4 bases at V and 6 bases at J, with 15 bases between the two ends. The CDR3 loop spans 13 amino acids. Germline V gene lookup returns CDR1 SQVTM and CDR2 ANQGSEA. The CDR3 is CSVGRGEGAEAFF. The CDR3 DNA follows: TGCAGCGTTGGTAGGGGGGAAGGAGCTGAAGCTTTCTTT.

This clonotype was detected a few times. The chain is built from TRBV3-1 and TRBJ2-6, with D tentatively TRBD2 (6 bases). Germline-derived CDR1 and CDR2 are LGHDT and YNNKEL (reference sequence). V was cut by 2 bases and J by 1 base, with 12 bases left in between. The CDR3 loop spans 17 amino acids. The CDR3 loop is CASSQMGLGSGANVLTF. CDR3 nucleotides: TGTGCCAGCAGCCAAATGGGACTGGGGTCTGGGGCCAACGTCCTGACTTTC.

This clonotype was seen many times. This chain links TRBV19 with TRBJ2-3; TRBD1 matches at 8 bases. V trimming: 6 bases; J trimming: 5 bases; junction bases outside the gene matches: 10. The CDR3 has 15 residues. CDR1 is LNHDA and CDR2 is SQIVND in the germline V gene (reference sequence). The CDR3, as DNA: TGTGCCAGTAGCCGCCTCGGACAGGGTCTAGATACGCAGTATTTT. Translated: CASSRLGQGLDTQYF.

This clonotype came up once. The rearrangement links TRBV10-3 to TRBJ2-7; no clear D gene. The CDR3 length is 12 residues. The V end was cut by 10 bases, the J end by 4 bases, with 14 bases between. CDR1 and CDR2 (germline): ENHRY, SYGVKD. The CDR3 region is CATAPAGYEQYF. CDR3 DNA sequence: TGTGCCACAGCCCCCGCAGGATACGAGCAGTACTTC.

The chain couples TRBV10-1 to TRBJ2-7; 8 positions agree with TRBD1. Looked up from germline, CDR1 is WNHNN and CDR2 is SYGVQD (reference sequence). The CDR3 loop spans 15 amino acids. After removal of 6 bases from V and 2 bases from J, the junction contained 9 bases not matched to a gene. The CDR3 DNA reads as TGCGCCAGCAGCGATTGGGGACAGGCACCCTACGAGCAGTACTTC. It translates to CASSDWGQAPYEQYF.

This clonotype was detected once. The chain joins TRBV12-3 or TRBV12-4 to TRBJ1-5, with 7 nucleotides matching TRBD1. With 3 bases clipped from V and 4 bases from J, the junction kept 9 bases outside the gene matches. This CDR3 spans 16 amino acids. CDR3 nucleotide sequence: TGTGCCAGCAGTTTTGCGGGCGGGACAGCTAATCAGCCCCAGCATTTT. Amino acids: CASSFAGGTANQPQHF.

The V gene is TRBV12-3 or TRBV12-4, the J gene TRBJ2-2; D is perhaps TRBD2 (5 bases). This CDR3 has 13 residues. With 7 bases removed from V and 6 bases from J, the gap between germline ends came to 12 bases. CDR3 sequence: CASTIPRAGELFF. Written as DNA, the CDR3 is TGTGCCAGCACCATCCCGAGGGCCGGGGAGCTGTTTTTT.

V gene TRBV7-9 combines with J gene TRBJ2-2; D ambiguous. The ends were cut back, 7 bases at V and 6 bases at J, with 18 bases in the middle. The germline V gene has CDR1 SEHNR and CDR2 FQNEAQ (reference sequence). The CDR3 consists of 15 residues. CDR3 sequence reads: CASNERQPLPGELFF. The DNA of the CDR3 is TGTGCCAGCAACGAACGCCAACCTCTGCCCGGGGAGCTGTTTTTT.

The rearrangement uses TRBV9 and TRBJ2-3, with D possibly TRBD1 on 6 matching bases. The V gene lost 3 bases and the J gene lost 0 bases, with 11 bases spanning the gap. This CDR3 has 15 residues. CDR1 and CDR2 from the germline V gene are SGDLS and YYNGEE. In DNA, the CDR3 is TGTGCCAGCAGCGGATACAGGGCCAGCACAGATACGCAGTATTTT. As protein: CASSGYRASTDTQYF. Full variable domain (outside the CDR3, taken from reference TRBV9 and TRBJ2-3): DSGVTQTPKHLITATGQRVTLRCSPRSGDLSVYWYQQSLDQGLQFLIQYYNGEERAKGNILERFSAQQFPDLHSELNLSSLELGDSALYFCASSGYRASTDTQYFGPGTRLTVL.

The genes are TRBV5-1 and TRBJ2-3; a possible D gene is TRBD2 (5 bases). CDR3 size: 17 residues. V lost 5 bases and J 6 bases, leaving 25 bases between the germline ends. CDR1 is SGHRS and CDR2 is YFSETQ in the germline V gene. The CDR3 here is CASRPRTVPRPPDTQYF. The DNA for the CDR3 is TGCGCCAGCAGGCCAAGGACTGTCCCCCGACCCCCGGATACGCAGTATTTT.